The clone carrying this T cell receptor (beta chain) was counted a single time. V was trimmed by 5 bases and J by 0 bases, leaving 14 bases between them. The CDR3 length is 16 residues. From germline, CDR1 is SEHNR and CDR2 FQNEAQ (reference sequence). This specimen belongs to a study of cytomegalovirus exposure and HLA in healthy donors. Across the whole study: Findings of an earlier analysis included 110 million or so unique TCR beta sequences from 170 million or so T cells. Early release data held 80 million to 100 million unique TCRs from HLA-typed donors.

PCR primers comprised 60 Vbeta and 13 Jbeta primers. Assay used: immunoSEQ multiplex PCR; TCRdb lists only in-frame clones, some missing. Found here are 230,000 or so clones, about nine tenths of them singletons; the top ten hold about 1.7%. The sequencing input was PBMCs. This chain connects TRBV7-9 to TRBJ1-5; D may be TRBD1 (6 bases). The clonotype originates from a girl aged 2-10 years in good health and CMV-seronegative. The CDR3: CASSPGHLHSNQPQHF. CDR3 in DNA: TGTGCCAGCAGCCCGGGACACCTCCATAGCAATCAGCCCCAGCATTTT.